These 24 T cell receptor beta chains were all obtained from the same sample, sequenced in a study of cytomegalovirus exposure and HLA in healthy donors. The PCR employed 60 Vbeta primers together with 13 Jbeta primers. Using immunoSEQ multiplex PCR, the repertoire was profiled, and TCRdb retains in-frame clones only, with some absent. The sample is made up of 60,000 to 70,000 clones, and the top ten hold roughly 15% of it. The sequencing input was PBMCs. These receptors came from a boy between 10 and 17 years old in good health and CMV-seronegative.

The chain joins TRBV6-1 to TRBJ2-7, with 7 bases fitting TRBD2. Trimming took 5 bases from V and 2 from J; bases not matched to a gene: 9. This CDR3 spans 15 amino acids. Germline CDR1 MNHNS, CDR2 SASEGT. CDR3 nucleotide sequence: TGTGCCAGCAGTCCACTGGGGGGGAGCGCCTACGAGCAGTACTTC. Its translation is CASSPLGGSAYEQYF.

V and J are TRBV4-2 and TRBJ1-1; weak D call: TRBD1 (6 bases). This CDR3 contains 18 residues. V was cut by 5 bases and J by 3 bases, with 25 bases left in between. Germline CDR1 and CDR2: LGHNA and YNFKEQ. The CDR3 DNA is TGTGCCAGCAGCTCTAACCCGGGGGGCGAATATCTGGACACTGAAGCTTTCTTT. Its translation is CASSSNPGGEYLDTEAFF.

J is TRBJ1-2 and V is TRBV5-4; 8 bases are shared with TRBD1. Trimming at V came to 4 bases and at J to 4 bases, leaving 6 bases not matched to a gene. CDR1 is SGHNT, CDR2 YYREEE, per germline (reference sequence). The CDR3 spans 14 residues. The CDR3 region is CASSPGQETYGYTF. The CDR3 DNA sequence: TGTGCCAGCAGCCCGGGACAGGAGACCTATGGCTACACCTTC. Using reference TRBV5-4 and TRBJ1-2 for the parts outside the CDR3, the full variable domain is ETGVTQSPTHLIKTRGQQVTLRCSSQSGHNTVSWYQQALGQGPQFIFQYYREEENGRGNFPPRFSGLQFPNYSSELNVNALELDDSALYLCASSPGQETYGYTFGSGTRLTVV.

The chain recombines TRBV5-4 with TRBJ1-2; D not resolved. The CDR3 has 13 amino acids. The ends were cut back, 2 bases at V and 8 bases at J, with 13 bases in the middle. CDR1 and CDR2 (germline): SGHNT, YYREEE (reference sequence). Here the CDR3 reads CASSLGLSPGYTF. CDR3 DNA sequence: TGTGCCAGCAGCTTAGGACTTTCTCCCGGCTACACCTTC. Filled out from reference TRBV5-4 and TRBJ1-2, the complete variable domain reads ETGVTQSPTHLIKTRGQQVTLRCSSQSGHNTVSWYQQALGQGPQFIFQYYREEENGRGNFPPRFSGLQFPNYSSELNVNALELDDSALYLCASSLGLSPGYTFGSGTRLTVV.

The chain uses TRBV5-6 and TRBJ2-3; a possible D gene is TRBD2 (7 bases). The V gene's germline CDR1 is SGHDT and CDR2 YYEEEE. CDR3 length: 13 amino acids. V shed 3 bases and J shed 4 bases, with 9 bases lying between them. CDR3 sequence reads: CASSSGGPDTQYF. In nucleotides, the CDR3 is TGTGCCAGCAGCTCCGGGGGGCCAGATACGCAGTATTTT.

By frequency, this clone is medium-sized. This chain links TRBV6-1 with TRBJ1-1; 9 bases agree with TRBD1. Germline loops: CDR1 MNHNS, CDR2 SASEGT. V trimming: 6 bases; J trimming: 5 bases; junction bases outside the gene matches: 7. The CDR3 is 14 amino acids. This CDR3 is CASSNTGGRTEAFF. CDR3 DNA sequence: TGTGCCAGCAGCAACACAGGGGGCCGGACTGAAGCTTTCTTT.

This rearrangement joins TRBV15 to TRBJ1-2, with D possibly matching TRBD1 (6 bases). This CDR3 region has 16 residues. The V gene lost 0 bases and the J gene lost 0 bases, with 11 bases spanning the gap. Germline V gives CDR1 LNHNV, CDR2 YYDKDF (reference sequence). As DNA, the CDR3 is TGTGCCACCAGCAGAGACTGGGGGCTAGCTAACTATGGCTACACCTTC. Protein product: CATSRDWGLANYGYTF.

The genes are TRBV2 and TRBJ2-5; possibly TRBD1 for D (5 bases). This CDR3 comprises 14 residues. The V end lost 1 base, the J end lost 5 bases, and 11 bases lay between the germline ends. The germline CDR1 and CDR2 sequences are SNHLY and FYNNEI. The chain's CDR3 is CASSEGRVMETQYF. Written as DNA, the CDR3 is TGTGCCAGCAGTGAAGGCAGGGTCATGGAGACCCAGTACTTC.

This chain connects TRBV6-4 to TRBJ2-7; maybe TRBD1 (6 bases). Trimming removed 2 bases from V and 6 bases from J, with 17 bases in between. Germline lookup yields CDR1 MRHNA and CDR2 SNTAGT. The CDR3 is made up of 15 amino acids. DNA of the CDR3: TGTGCCAGCAGTGACCCGGAGGCCACAGGGCGCGAGCAGTACTTC. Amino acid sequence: CASSDPEATGREQYF.

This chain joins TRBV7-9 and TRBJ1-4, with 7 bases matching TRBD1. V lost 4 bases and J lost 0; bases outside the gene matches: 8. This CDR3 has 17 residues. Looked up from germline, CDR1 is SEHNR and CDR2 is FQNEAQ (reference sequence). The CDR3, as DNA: TGTGCCAGCAGCTGGTCCCGGGACAGTGCAACTAATGAAAAACTGTTTTTT. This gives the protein CASSWSRDSATNEKLFF.

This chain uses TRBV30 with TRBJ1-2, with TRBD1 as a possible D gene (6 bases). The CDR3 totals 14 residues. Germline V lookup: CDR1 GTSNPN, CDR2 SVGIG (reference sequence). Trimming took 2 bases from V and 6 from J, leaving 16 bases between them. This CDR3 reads CAWSLNGGADGYTF. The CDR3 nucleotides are TGTGCCTGGAGTCTTAACGGGGGGGCTGATGGCTACACCTTC.

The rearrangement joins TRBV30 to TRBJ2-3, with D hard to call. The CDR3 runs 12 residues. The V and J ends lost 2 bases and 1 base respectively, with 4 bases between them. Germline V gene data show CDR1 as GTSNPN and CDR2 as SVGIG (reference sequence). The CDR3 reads CAWSSGTDTQYF. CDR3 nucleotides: TGTGCCTGGAGTAGCGGCACAGATACGCAGTATTTT.

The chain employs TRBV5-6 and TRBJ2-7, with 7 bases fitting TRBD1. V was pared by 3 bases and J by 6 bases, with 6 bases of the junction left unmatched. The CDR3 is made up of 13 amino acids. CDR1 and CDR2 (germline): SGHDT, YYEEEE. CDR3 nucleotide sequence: TGTGCCAGCAGCTCGACAGGGATGGCCGAGCAGTACTTC. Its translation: CASSSTGMAEQYF.

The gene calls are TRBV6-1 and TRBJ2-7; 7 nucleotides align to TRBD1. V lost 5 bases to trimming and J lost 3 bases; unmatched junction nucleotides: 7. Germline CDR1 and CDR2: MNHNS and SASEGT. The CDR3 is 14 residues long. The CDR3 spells CASSWGQPIYEQYF. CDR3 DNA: TGTGCCAGCAGTTGGGGACAGCCGATCTACGAGCAGTACTTC.

This CDR3 reads CASSQAAGTSGYNEQFF. CDR3 DNA: TGCGCCAGCAGCCAAGCGGCCGGGACTAGCGGATACAATGAGCAGTTCTTC. This chain links TRBV4-3 with TRBJ2-1, with TRBD2 identical over 11 bases. Trimming at V came to 1 base and at J to 4 bases, leaving 6 bases not matched to a gene. CDR1 and CDR2 from the germline V gene are LGHNA and YSLEER. The CDR3 covers 17 residues.

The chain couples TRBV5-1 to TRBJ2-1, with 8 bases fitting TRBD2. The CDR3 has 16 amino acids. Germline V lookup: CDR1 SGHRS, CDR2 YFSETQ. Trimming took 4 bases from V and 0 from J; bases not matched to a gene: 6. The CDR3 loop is CASSPNGGASYNEQFF. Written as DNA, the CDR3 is TGCGCCAGCAGCCCAAACGGGGGGGCCTCCTACAATGAGCAGTTCTTC.

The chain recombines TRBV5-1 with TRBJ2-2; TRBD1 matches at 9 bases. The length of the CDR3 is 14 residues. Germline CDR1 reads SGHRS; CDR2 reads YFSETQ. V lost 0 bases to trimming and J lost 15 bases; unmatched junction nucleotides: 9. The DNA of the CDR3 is TGCGCCAGCAGCTTGGGGTCGGACAGGGGCCAAGTGTTTTTT. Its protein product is CASSLGSDRGQVFF.

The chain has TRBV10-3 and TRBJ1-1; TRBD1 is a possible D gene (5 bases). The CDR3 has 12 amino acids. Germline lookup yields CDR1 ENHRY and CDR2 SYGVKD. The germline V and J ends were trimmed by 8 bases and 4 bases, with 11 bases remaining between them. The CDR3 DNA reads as TGTGCCATCGGCCAGGGAAGCACTGAAGCTTTCTTT. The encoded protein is CAIGQGSTEAFF.

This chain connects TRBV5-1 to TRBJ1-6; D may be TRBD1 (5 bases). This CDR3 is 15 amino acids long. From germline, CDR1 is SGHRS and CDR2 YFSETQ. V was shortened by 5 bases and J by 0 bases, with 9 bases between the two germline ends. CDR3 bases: TGCGCCAGCAGAGGTACAGGCTCCTATAATTCACCCCTCCACTTT. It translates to CASRGTGSYNSPLHF.

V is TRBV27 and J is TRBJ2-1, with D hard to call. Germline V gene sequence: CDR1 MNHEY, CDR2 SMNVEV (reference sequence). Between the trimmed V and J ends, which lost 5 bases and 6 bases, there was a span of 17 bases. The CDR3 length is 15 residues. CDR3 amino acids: CASSSSPFLSNEQFF. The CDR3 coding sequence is TGTGCCAGCAGTAGCTCGCCGTTTTTATCCAATGAGCAGTTCTTC.

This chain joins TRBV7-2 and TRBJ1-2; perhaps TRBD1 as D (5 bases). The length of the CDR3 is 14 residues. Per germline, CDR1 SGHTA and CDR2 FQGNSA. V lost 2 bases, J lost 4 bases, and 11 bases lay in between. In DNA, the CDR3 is TGTGCCAGCAGCTTAAGCCCGGGACTCTATGGCTACACCTTC. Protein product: CASSLSPGLYGYTF. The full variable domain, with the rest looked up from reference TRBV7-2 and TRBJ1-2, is GAGVSQSPSNKVTEKGKDVELRCDPISGHTALYWYRQSLGQGLEFLIYFQGNSAPDKSGLPSDRFSAERTGGSVSTLTIQRTQQEDSAVYLCASSLSPGLYGYTFGSGTRLTVV.

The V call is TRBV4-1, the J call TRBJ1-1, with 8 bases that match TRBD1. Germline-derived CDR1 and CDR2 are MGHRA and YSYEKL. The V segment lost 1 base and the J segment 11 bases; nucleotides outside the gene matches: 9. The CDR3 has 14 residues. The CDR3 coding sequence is TGCGCCAGCAGCCAAGCGACGGACAGGGCCCCGGCTTTCTTT. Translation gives CASSQATDRAPAFF.

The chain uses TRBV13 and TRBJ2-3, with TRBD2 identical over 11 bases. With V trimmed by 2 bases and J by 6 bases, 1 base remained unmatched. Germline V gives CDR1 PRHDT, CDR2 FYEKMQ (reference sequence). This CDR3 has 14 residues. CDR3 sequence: CASSLRLAGDTQYF. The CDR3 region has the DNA TGTGCCAGCAGCTTACGACTAGCGGGGGATACGCAGTATTTT. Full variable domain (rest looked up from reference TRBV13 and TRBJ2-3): AAGVIQSPRHLIKEKRETATLKCYPIPRHDTVYWYQQGPGQDPQFLISFYEKMQSDKGSIPDRFSAQQFSDYHSELNMSSLELGDSALYFCASSLRLAGDTQYFGPGTRLTVL.

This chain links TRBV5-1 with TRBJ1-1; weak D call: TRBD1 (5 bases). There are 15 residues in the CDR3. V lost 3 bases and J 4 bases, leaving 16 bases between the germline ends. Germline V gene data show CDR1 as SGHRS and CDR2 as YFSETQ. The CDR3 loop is CASSWALQGSTEAFF. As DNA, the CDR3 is TGCGCCAGCAGCTGGGCCCTCCAGGGTAGCACTGAAGCTTTCTTT. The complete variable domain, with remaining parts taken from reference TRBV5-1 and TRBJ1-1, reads KAGVTQTPRYLIKTRGQQVTLSCSPISGHRSVSWYQQTPGQGLQFLFEYFSETQRNKGNFPGRFSGRQFSNSRSEMNVSTLELGDSALYLCASSWALQGSTEAFFGQGTRLTVV.